Following are 17 T cell receptor beta chains from one sample sequenced in a study of cytomegalovirus exposure and HLA in healthy donors. PCR employed 60 Vbeta and 13 Jbeta primers. Profiling relied on immunoSEQ multiplex PCR, and the TCRdb table lists in-frame clones only, not all of them. The data contain about 180,000 clones, around 82% of them singletons. Input material: PBMCs. Source of these receptors: a woman younger than 45 in good health and CMV-seropositive.

The chain joins TRBV2 to TRBJ1-6, with D possibly matching TRBD1 (6 bases). With 10 bases removed from V and 7 bases from J, the gap between germline ends came to 17 bases. The CDR3 runs to 14 residues. Looked up from germline, CDR1 is SNHLY and CDR2 is FYNNEI. CDR3 coding DNA: TGTGCCACCCATGTAGGGGGTTACAATTCACCCCTCCACTTT. Translation: CATHVGGYNSPLHF.

The V gene is TRBV7-9, the J gene TRBJ2-2; D is unclear. Deletions cut 3 bases from V and 0 bases from J, with 5 bases between. Germline V gives CDR1 SEHNR, CDR2 FQNEAQ (reference sequence). This CDR3 comprises 14 residues. CDR3 nucleotides: TGTGCCAGCAGCTTCCGGGCGAACACCGGGGAGCTGTTTTTT. Its translation is CASSFRANTGELFF.

Worth noting for this clone: The sample has other DNA sequences that encode this CDR3 too. This chain connects TRBV4-2 to TRBJ2-1; 11 bases are a match to TRBD2. With V trimmed by 3 bases and J by 1 base, 2 bases remained unmatched. CDR1 LGHNA and CDR2 YNFKEQ come from the germline V gene. The CDR3 spans 16 residues. As DNA, the CDR3 is TGTGCCAGCAGCCACCCTAGCGGGGGGTCCTACAATGAGCAGTTCTTC. Protein product: CASSHPSGGSYNEQFF.

This clone was observed a handful of times. This chain joins TRBV7-9 and TRBJ1-2; maybe TRBD1 (5 bases). In germline, CDR1 is SEHNR, CDR2 FQNEAQ (reference sequence). The CDR3 length is 15 residues. Trimming took off 6 bases at V and 3 bases at J, with 17 bases between the two ends. The CDR3 here is CASSLPGGVYYGYTF. As DNA, the CDR3 is TGTGCCAGCAGTCTCCCGGGGGGAGTGTACTATGGCTACACCTTC. Variable domain in full (rest from reference TRBV7-9 and TRBJ1-2): DTGVSQNPRHKITKRGQNVTFRCDPISEHNRLYWYRQTLGQGPEFLTYFQNEAQLEKSRLLSDRFSAERPKGSFSTLEIQRTEQGDSAMYLCASSLPGGVYYGYTFGSGTRLTVV.

The CDR3 sequence is CASSRTGADEKLFF. The DNA of the CDR3 is TGTGCCAGCAGCCGGACAGGGGCGGATGAAAAACTGTTTTTT. The chain employs TRBV7-9 and TRBJ1-4, with TRBD1 matching 9 bases. Germline CDR1 SEHNR, CDR2 FQNEAQ (reference sequence). After removal of 5 bases from V and 6 bases from J, the junction contained 4 bases not matched to a gene. The CDR3 extends over 14 amino acids.

V usage is TRBV5-1 and J usage is TRBJ1-1; 8 positions match TRBD1. Trimming at V came to 9 bases and at J to 4 bases, leaving 17 bases not matched to a gene. The CDR3 contains 16 residues. Germline-derived CDR1 and CDR2 are SGHRS and YFSETQ. The DNA of the CDR3 is TGCGCCACCTCTCTTCAGGGGGCACGGATGGCCACTGAAGCTTTCTTT. Amino acid sequence: CATSLQGARMATEAFF.

The chain has TRBV5-4 and TRBJ2-3; a weak D match, TRBD2 (6 bases). There are 13 residues in the CDR3. Trimming removed 10 bases at V and 2 bases at J, with 14 bases between. Germline values: CDR1 SGHNT, CDR2 YYREEE (reference sequence). CDR3 bases: TGTGCCGGGGGGTCGGGGTTCACAGATACGCAGTATTTT. It encodes CAGGSGFTDTQYF. Looking up the rest from reference TRBV5-4 and TRBJ2-3 gives the full variable domain: ETGVTQSPTHLIKTRGQQVTLRCSSQSGHNTVSWYQQALGQGPQFIFQYYREEENGRGNFPPRFSGLQFPNYSSELNVNALELDDSALYLCAGGSGFTDTQYFGPGTRLTVL.

The chain uses TRBV7-2 and TRBJ2-2, with 8 bases identical to TRBD2. The CDR3 is 16 amino acids. Germline trimming cut 1 base from V and 6 bases from J; bases unmatched to any gene: 7. Germline V gene sequence: CDR1 SGHTA, CDR2 FQGNSA. Here the CDR3 reads CASSLVGGAGAGELFF. CDR3 nucleotides: TGTGCCAGCAGCTTAGTAGGAGGAGCGGGAGCCGGGGAGCTGTTTTTT.

This clone was found a few times. V is TRBV30 and J is TRBJ1-4; a possible D gene is TRBD1 (5 bases). The CDR3 contains 12 residues. CDR1 GTSNPN and CDR2 SVGIG come from the germline V gene (reference sequence). Trimming took 2 bases from V and 8 from J, leaving 9 bases between them. The CDR3 DNA reads as TGTGCCTGGAGTCGGAGGGGAGAAAAACTGTTTTTT. The encoded protein is CAWSRRGEKLFF. Complete variable domain (other parts from reference TRBV30 and TRBJ1-4): SQTIHQWPATLVQPVGSPLSLECTVEGTSNPNLYWYRQAAGRGLQLLFYSVGIGQISSEVPQNLSASRPQDRQFILSSKKLLLSDSGFYLCAWSRRGEKLFFGSGTQLSVL.

The V call is TRBV7-9, the J call TRBJ1-2; 7 bases match TRBD1. CDR3 length: 15 amino acids. Germline values: CDR1 SEHNR, CDR2 FQNEAQ (reference sequence). Unmatched junction bases numbered 13, after V lost 5 bases and J lost 7 bases. In DNA, the CDR3 is TGTGCCAGCAGCCCGCCGACAGGGATAAAAACTGGCTACACCTTC. Translation gives CASSPPTGIKTGYTF.

The chain joins TRBV10-1 to TRBJ2-1; 7 positions agree with TRBD1. V lost 2 bases, J lost 3 bases, and 4 bases stayed unmatched. This CDR3 is built from 15 residues. In germline, CDR1 is WNHNN, CDR2 SYGVQD (reference sequence). The CDR3 here is CASSERTGDYNEQFF. The CDR3 DNA reads as TGCGCCAGCAGTGAGCGCACAGGGGACTACAATGAGCAGTTCTTC.

The chain employs TRBV28 and TRBJ1-5, with a weak D call TRBD1 (5 bases). Between the trimmed V and J ends, which lost 11 bases and 2 bases, there was a span of 19 bases. CDR3 length equals 15 residues. The germline CDR1 and CDR2 sequences are MDHEN and SYDVKM. The CDR3 region is CAAKGGAGGNQPQHF. The CDR3 DNA follows: TGTGCCGCTAAAGGAGGGGCGGGGGGCAATCAGCCCCAGCATTTT.

V usage is TRBV4-3 and J usage is TRBJ2-7; 10 bases match TRBD1. This CDR3 comprises 14 residues. J gave up 2 bases and V 5 bases, and 3 bases lay outside the gene matches. Germline V gene sequence: CDR1 LGHNA, CDR2 YSLEER. In DNA, the CDR3 is TGCGCCAGCAGCGCGGGACAGGGGCCCTACGAGCAGTACTTC. The encoded protein is CASSAGQGPYEQYF.

The chain joins TRBV15 to TRBJ2-6, with D possibly TRBD1 on 6 matching bases. The CDR3 length is 15 residues. CDR1 and CDR2 (germline): LNHNV, YYDKDF (reference sequence). The V end was cut by 1 base, the J end by 3 bases, with 7 bases between. This CDR3 is CATSRAGDGANVLTF. CDR3 nucleotides: TGTGCCACCAGCAGAGCAGGGGATGGGGCCAACGTCCTGACTTTC.

This clone occurred a few times. The chain uses TRBV28 and TRBJ2-1, with TRBD1 as a possible D gene (7 bases). The germline V and J ends were trimmed by 5 bases and 8 bases, with 13 bases remaining between them. Germline CDR1 reads MDHEN; CDR2 reads SYDVKM. The CDR3 has 13 residues. The DNA for the CDR3 is TGTGCCAGCAGTAATCCAGGGGGGTATGAGCAGTTCTTC. It translates to CASSNPGGYEQFF.

The chain combines TRBV6-5 with TRBJ1-1, with TRBD1 as a possible D gene (5 bases). The CDR3 covers 14 residues. Trimming pared 0 bases from V and 4 bases from J, leaving 9 bases between. The V gene's germline CDR1 is MNHEY and CDR2 SVGAGI. CDR3: CASSYSWRGTEAFF. Here the CDR3 DNA reads TGTGCCAGCAGTTACTCGTGGAGGGGCACTGAAGCTTTCTTT.

The chain has TRBV7-6 and TRBJ1-4, with TRBD1 as a possible D gene (5 bases). Germline CDR1 and CDR2: SGHVS and FNYEAQ. V dropped 2 bases and J dropped 1 base, with 20 bases sitting between them. The CDR3 covers 19 residues. The CDR3 nucleotides read TGTGCCAGCAGCTTACTAAAACCCCGGCAGGGCGGAACTAATGAAAAACTGTTTTTT. Translation: CASSLLKPRQGGTNEKLFF.